One sample yielded the 17 T cell receptor beta chains listed below, sequenced in a study of blood T cell repertoires in COVID-19. The repertoire was sequenced with immunoSEQ multiplex PCR; TCRdb's copy has only in-frame clones and lacks some. The sample yields a few hundred thousand clones, around 87% seen once. The sequencing input was PBMCs or T cells enriched from blood (not recorded which). These receptors were taken from a man aged 40-49 years in a cohort exposed to, infected with or recovered from COVID-19 (not recorded which).

The chain joins TRBV19 to TRBJ2-7, with 7 nucleotides matching TRBD1. After removal of 5 bases from V and 2 bases from J, the junction contained 3 bases not matched to a gene. Germline V lookup: CDR1 LNHDA, CDR2 SQIVND (reference sequence). There are 13 residues in the CDR3. The CDR3 region has the DNA TGTGCCAGTAGTGTGGACAGGACCTACGAGCAGTACTTC. Its protein is CASSVDRTYEQYF.

This chain links TRBV6-5 with TRBJ1-2; tentative D call: TRBD1 (6 bases). Between the trimmed V and J ends, which lost 0 bases and 8 bases, there was a span of 13 bases. This CDR3 has 14 residues. CDR1 and CDR2 from the germline V gene are MNHEY and SVGAGI. The CDR3 DNA sequence: TGTGCCAGCAGTTACTCCGGCAGGGGCAGGGGCTACACCTTC. Translated, it gives CASSYSGRGRGYTF.

The rearrangement links TRBV27 to TRBJ2-1, with a weak D call TRBD2 (7 bases). This CDR3 has 14 amino acids. V shed 4 bases and J shed 7 bases, with 14 bases lying between them. Germline lookup yields CDR1 MNHEY and CDR2 SMNVEV (reference sequence). The CDR3: CASSSEGGGNEQFF. The CDR3 DNA follows: TGTGCCAGCAGTTCCGAAGGGGGGGGGAATGAGCAGTTCTTC.

J is TRBJ2-2 and V is TRBV19, with D possibly matching TRBD1 (6 bases). Trimming removed 5 bases from V and 3 bases from J, with 13 bases in between. Germline CDR1 reads LNHDA; CDR2 reads SQIVND (reference sequence). The CDR3 contains 15 residues. CDR3 loop: CASSVLGGDTGELFF. The CDR3 bases are TGTGCCAGTAGTGTATTAGGGGGTGACACCGGGGAGCTGTTTTTT.

This clone appeared once. The rearrangement links TRBV2 to TRBJ1-6, with D possibly matching TRBD1 (6 bases). The CDR3 has 14 residues. Germline lookup yields CDR1 SNHLY and CDR2 FYNNEI. The V end lost 8 bases, the J end lost 7 bases, and 15 bases lay between the germline ends. The CDR3 bases are TGTGCCAGCCTATTAACCAGGGGCAATTCACCCCTCCACTTT. This sequence encodes CASLLTRGNSPLHF. Looking up the rest from reference TRBV2 and TRBJ1-6 gives the full variable domain: EPEVTQTPSHQVTQMGQEVILRCVPISNHLYFYWYRQILGQKVEFLVSFYNNEISEKSEIFDDQFSVERPDGSNFTLKIRSTKLEDSAMYFCASLLTRGNSPLHFGNGTRLTVT.

The V call is TRBV3-1 (or the pseudogene TRBV3-2), the J call TRBJ2-3, with a weak D call TRBD1 (5 bases). The V end was cut by 1 base, the J end by 6 bases, with 11 bases between. The CDR3 runs to 14 residues. CDR1 is LGHDT and CDR2 is YNNKEL in the germline V gene (reference sequence). In DNA form, the CDR3 reads TGTGCCAGCAGCCAAGGACAGTCTGGGGATACGCAGTATTTT. It yields the protein CASSQGQSGDTQYF.

Here the CDR3 reads CASTRGGDNEKLFF. CDR3 DNA sequence: TGCGCCAGCACCCGGGGGGGTGATAATGAAAAACTGTTTTTT. This chain connects TRBV5-1 to TRBJ1-4; D may be TRBD1 (5 bases). Trimming left V 6 bases short and J 4 bases short, with 13 bases between. The CDR3 covers 14 residues. Germline V gene data show CDR1 as SGHRS and CDR2 as YFSETQ. Looking up the rest from reference TRBV5-1 and TRBJ1-4 gives the full variable domain: KAGVTQTPRYLIKTRGQQVTLSCSPISGHRSVSWYQQTPGQGLQFLFEYFSETQRNKGNFPGRFSGRQFSNSRSEMNVSTLELGDSALYLCASTRGGDNEKLFFGSGTQLSVL.

This CDR3 reads CASRPFRTGGVNQPQHF. Here the CDR3 DNA reads TGTGCCAGCAGGCCGTTCCGGACAGGGGGCGTCAATCAGCCCCAGCATTTT. The chain couples TRBV28 to TRBJ1-5, with 11 nucleotides matching TRBD1. The CDR3 extends over 17 amino acids. The germline CDR1 and CDR2 sequences are MDHEN and SYDVKM. Trimming at V came to 6 bases and at J to 3 bases, leaving 10 bases not matched to a gene.

The V and J genes are TRBV20-1 and TRBJ1-1; unclear D gene. Looked up from germline, CDR1 is DFQATT and CDR2 is SNEGSKA (reference sequence). The CDR3 runs 14 residues. The V end was cut by 3 bases, the J end by 0 bases, with 11 bases between. This CDR3 reads CSASSTVMNTEAFF. In DNA, the CDR3 is TGCAGTGCTAGTAGCACGGTTATGAACACTGAAGCTTTCTTT.

J is TRBJ2-7 and V is TRBV6-1; 8 bases line up with TRBD1. J was trimmed by 1 base and V by 1 base; bases with no gene match: 12. Germline CDR1 reads MNHNS; CDR2 reads SASEGT. The CDR3 covers 18 residues. DNA of the CDR3: TGTGCCAGCAGTGAAGATCTCTCCGGGACAGGCTCATCCTACGAGCAGTACTTC. This encodes CASSEDLSGTGSSYEQYF.

This chain joins TRBV9 and TRBJ2-5; 10 positions agree with TRBD2. Germline CDR1 reads SGDLS; CDR2 reads YYNGEE. There are 15 residues in the CDR3. The J segment lost 7 bases and the V segment lost 4 bases, leaving 10 bases of the junction unmatched. This CDR3 reads CASSPTGTSEVTQYF. The CDR3 bases are TGTGCCAGCAGCCCCACTGGGACTAGCGAGGTGACCCAGTACTTC.

The CDR3 region is CASSLLSGFAGELFF. As DNA, the CDR3 is TGTGCCAGCAGCCTTTTGAGCGGGTTCGCCGGGGAGCTGTTTTTT. The chain uses TRBV7-2 and TRBJ2-2; weak D call: TRBD2 (6 bases). CDR3 length: 15 amino acids. Germline-derived CDR1 and CDR2 are SGHTA and FQGNSA. V was clipped by 5 bases and J by 6 bases, with 16 bases between them.

This chain uses TRBV6-5 with TRBJ2-7; 7 bases line up with TRBD2. This CDR3 is 13 amino acids long. With V trimmed by 9 bases and J by 3 bases, 8 bases remained unmatched. The germline V gene encodes CDR1 MNHEY and CDR2 SVGAGI. The CDR3 sequence: CASHPGRSYEQYF. CDR3 nucleotides: TGTGCCAGTCATCCCGGGAGGAGCTACGAGCAGTACTTC.

The gene calls are TRBV5-1 and TRBJ2-3; 13 nucleotides agree with TRBD2. Losses at the gene ends were 6 bases for V and 1 base for J; bases not matched to a gene: 5. The germline V gene encodes CDR1 SGHRS and CDR2 YFSETQ. This CDR3 contains 16 residues. The CDR3 sequence is CASTELAGGGTDTQYF. DNA of the CDR3: TGCGCCAGCACGGAACTAGCGGGAGGGGGCACAGATACGCAGTATTTT.

This clone was observed a handful of times. The chain joins TRBV4-2 to TRBJ1-3; TRBD1 matches at 10 bases. CDR3 length equals 19 residues. The junction had 10 bases not matched to a gene; V was cut back by 2 bases and J by 0 bases. The germline gives CDR1 LGHNA, CDR2 YNFKEQ. CDR3: CASSQLVTGGDGSGNTIYF. The CDR3 DNA is TGTGCCAGCAGCCAACTAGTGACAGGGGGCGACGGCTCTGGAAACACCATATATTTT.

This chain joins TRBV24-1 and TRBJ1-6; 9 nucleotides agree with TRBD1. The germline gives CDR1 KGHDR, CDR2 SFDVKD. This CDR3 region has 14 residues. V shed 9 bases, J shed 8 bases, and the junction held 7 bases outside the gene matches. CDR3 nucleotides: TGTGCCACCGCCGCAGGGACAGGGTATTCACCCCTCCACTTT. This translates into CATAAGTGYSPLHF.

About this clone: Within the sample, other DNA sequences also encode this same CDR3. This sequence joins TRBV3-1 (or the pseudogene TRBV3-2) and TRBJ1-5; D possibly corresponds to TRBD1 (5 bases). Deletions cut 1 base from V and 6 bases from J, with 7 bases between. This CDR3 has 13 residues. Germline V lookup: CDR1 LGHDT, CDR2 YNNKEL (reference sequence). For the CDR3, the DNA is TGTGCCAGCAGCCAAGCCCAGGGTCAGCCCCAGCATTTT. It yields the protein CASSQAQGQPQHF.